A single T cell receptor (beta chain) is shown here with its context. This entry is derived from a study of blood T cell repertoires in COVID-19. Study information: COVID-19 samples collected from the United States, Italy and Spain covered acute and convalescent phases. In each case, the material was cDNA or gDNA derived from T cells, B-cell-depleted T cells, or PBMCs.

In the original analysis: Using reference gene primer amplification, nucleated cell counts were estimated. Using immunoSEQ multiplex PCR, the repertoire was profiled, and TCRdb retains in-frame clones only, with some absent. D and trimming come from the DNA, and the V and J calls and clone size come from that table. The sample shows tens of thousands of clones, roughly 75% of them seen only once. The TCR originated in a woman in her fifties or sixties with acute or convalescent COVID-19. Sequences were obtained from peripheral blood.

CDR3 sequence reads: CAISGSAGINNEQFF. DNA of the CDR3: TGTGCCATCAGTGGATCGGCAGGGATCAACAATGAGCAGTTCTTC. The chain is built from TRBV10-3 and TRBJ2-1; a weak D match, TRBD1 (5 bases). Trimming left V 4 bases short and J 5 bases short, with 15 bases between. In germline, CDR1 is ENHRY, CDR2 SYGVKD. The CDR3 sequence is 15 residues long.